This TCR beta chain derives from a study of CD8+CD57+ T cells in acquired aplastic anemia. Overall study: Isolated CD4+ and CD8+ cells, once sorted, yielded DNA averaging about 3.1 ug. Findings of the study overall: A significant difference in CD8+ Simpson's diversity between patients and controls was not found.

V dropped 6 bases and J dropped 3 bases, with 15 bases sitting between them. This CDR3 is built from 14 residues. The template used for profiling TCR beta VDJ and CDR3 was genomic DNA. TCRdb independently ran MiXCR on the reads; one entry per CDR3 protein. Here the sample spans roughly 420,000 distinct CDR3 sequences, 55% to 75% being singletons. About this clonotype: Its antigen is as yet unknown.

This sequence was found in a human donor in good health, serving as a control. Material for sequencing was sorted CD4+, CD8+, or CD8+CD57+ T cells (not recorded which) from PBMCs. The chain is built from TRBV12-3 or TRBV12-4 and TRBJ2-7; a possible D gene is TRBD1 (6 bases). CDR3 sequence reads: CASRAPTGRYEQYF. The CDR3 DNA reads as TGTGCCAGCAGAGCCCCGACAGGACGCTACGAGCAGTACTTC.